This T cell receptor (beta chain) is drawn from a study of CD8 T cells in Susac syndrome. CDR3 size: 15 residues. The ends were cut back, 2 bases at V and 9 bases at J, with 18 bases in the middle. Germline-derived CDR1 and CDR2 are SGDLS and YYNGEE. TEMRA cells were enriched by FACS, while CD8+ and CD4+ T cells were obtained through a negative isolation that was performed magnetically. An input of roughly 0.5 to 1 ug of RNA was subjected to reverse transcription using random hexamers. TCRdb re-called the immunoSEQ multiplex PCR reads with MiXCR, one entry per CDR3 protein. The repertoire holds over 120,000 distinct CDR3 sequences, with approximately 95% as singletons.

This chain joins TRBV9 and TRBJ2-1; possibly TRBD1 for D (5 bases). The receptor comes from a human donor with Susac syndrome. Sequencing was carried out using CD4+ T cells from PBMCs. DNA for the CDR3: TGTGCCAGCAGCGTGAACTCAGGGATGGCCACTGAGCAGTTCTTC. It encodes CASSVNSGMATEQFF.